This TCR beta chain was captured by sequencing in a study of CD8 T cells in Susac syndrome. The control group consisted of healthy donors matched for age and sex. TEMRA cells were FACS-enriched, unlike CD8+ and CD4+ T cells, which were negatively isolated. The V gene end was trimmed by 4 bases and the J gene end by 4 bases; junction bases not matched to a gene: 6. The CDR3 runs 15 residues. CDR1 is ENHRY, CDR2 SYGVKD, per germline. With random hexamers, reverse transcription was performed on about 0.45 to 1 ug of RNA. TCR beta CDR3 was amplified by immunoSEQ multiplex PCR. This amplification extended across 54 Vbeta and 13 Jbeta segments. TCRdb re-called the immunoSEQ multiplex PCR reads through MiXCR, storing one row per CDR3 protein. The sample includes about 160,000 distinct CDR3 sequences, roughly 94% seen only once; the top ten take roughly 0.08%.

The receptor was isolated from a human donor in good health. Sequenced: CD4+ T cells from PBMCs. This chain uses TRBV10-3 with TRBJ2-3; TRBD1 matches 9 bases. CDR3 coding DNA: TGTGCCATCAGTGGTGGGAGACAGGGGGCAGATACGCAGTATTTT. The encoded protein is CAISGGRQGADTQYF.